The 25 T cell receptor beta chains presented below share a single source sample, sequenced in a study of shared clonotypes between healthy human individuals. Assay: immunoSEQ multiplex PCR; the TCRdb copy retains only in-frame clones and omits some. The data show fewer than 700,000 clones, around 77% seen once. The material sequenced was PBMCs. The origin of the receptors is a woman aged 40 to 49 in good health. Some clones in this sample may be carry-over from other donors' samples.

The chain combines TRBV11-3 with TRBJ1-1; no definite D call. The germline V gene has CDR1 SGHNT and CDR2 YENEEA. The CDR3 runs 14 residues. The V gene lost 8 bases and the J gene lost 0 bases, with 13 bases spanning the gap. The CDR3 nucleotides read TGTGCCAGCCGCCTTTGGCTCCTGAACACTGAAGCTTTCTTT. The encoded protein is CASRLWLLNTEAFF.

This rearrangement joins TRBV30 to TRBJ2-5; D remains unclear. V was pared by 2 bases and J by 9 bases, with 10 bases between. This CDR3 comprises 11 residues. Germline V gene lookup returns CDR1 GTSNPN and CDR2 SVGIG (reference sequence). The CDR3 here is CAWSTRDSQYF. The CDR3 DNA reads TGTGCCTGGAGTACTCGTGACTCCCAGTACTTC.

The V call is TRBV28, the J call TRBJ2-7, with 10 bases that match TRBD2. The CDR3 has 19 amino acids. Germline CDR1 reads MDHEN; CDR2 reads SYDVKM. Losses at the gene ends were 7 bases for V and 0 bases for J; bases not matched to a gene: 18. Here the CDR3 reads CASIPGRGPTSGLSYEQYF. The CDR3 nucleotides read TGTGCCAGCATCCCTGGCCGAGGCCCGACTAGCGGGCTCTCCTACGAGCAGTACTTC.

This chain links TRBV19 with TRBJ2-5; TRBD2 matches at 7 bases. Germline values: CDR1 LNHDA, CDR2 SQIVND (reference sequence). V dropped 6 bases and J dropped 2; count of bases not matched to a gene: 9. This CDR3 is built from 15 residues. As DNA, the CDR3 is TGTGCCAGTAGGGTAACCGGACTAGTTCAAGAGACCCAGTACTTC. Amino acids: CASRVTGLVQETQYF.

In this sample, this clone turned up many times. V usage is TRBV9 and J usage is TRBJ2-2; no reliable D call. From germline, CDR1 is SGDLS and CDR2 YYNGEE. The V gene lost 3 bases and the J gene lost 5 bases, with 8 bases spanning the gap. CDR3 length: 13 residues. The CDR3 coding sequence is TGTGCCAGCAGCGGGAGCTTTACCGGGGAGCTGTTTTTT. Protein: CASSGSFTGELFF. Supplemented by reference TRBV9 and TRBJ2-2, the full variable domain reads DSGVTQTPKHLITATGQRVTLRCSPRSGDLSVYWYQQSLDQGLQFLIQYYNGEERAKGNILERFSAQQFPDLHSELNLSSLELGDSALYFCASSGSFTGELFFGEGSRLTVL.

The chain carries TRBV15 and TRBJ1-5; no clear D gene. V was cut by 2 bases and J by 3 bases, with 2 bases left in between. The CDR3 is made up of 12 amino acids. Germline CDR1 and CDR2: LNHNV and YYDKDF (reference sequence). The CDR3 sequence: CATSRHNQPQHF. DNA for the CDR3: TGTGCCACCAGCAGACACAATCAGCCCCAGCATTTT.

The chain recombines TRBV30 with TRBJ1-2, with D tentatively TRBD1 (5 bases). Trimming took off 0 bases at V and 7 bases at J, with 12 bases between the two ends. The length of the CDR3 is 13 residues. Germline loops: CDR1 GTSNPN, CDR2 SVGIG (reference sequence). The CDR3 DNA reads TGTGCCTGGAGTGTACGGCCGGGGGGTGGCTACACCTTC. It encodes CAWSVRPGGGYTF.

The rearrangement joins TRBV28 to TRBJ2-6, with D possibly being TRBD2 (5 bases). The CDR3 sequence is 17 residues long. From germline, CDR1 is MDHEN and CDR2 SYDVKM. V dropped 1 base and J dropped 0 bases, with 10 bases sitting between them. CDR3 loop: CASSLFRRGSGANVLTF. The CDR3 DNA sequence: TGTGCCAGCAGTTTATTCCGACGGGGCTCTGGGGCCAACGTCCTGACTTTC. Together with reference TRBV28 and TRBJ2-6, the CDR3 gives the full variable domain: DVKVTQSSRYLVKRTGEKVFLECVQDMDHENMFWYRQDPGLGLRLIYFSYDVKMKEKGDIPEGYSVSREKKERFSLILESASTNQTSMYLCASSLFRRGSGANVLTFGAGSRLTVL.

As concerns this clone: At one end, the junction sequence differs from germline, possibly due to a read error. The rearrangement uses TRBV4-1 and TRBJ1-1; perhaps TRBD1 as D (5 bases). Germline values: CDR1 MGHRA, CDR2 YSYEKL. This CDR3 region has 14 residues. In DNA form, the CDR3 reads TGTGCCAGCAGCCCCCAGGTCAGGGTCACTGAAGCTTTCTTT. Protein: CASSPQVRVTEAFF.

The chain joins TRBV7-8 to TRBJ1-2; TRBD1 is a possible D gene (5 bases). Germline CDR1 and CDR2: SGHVS and FQNEAQ. V lost 5 bases and J 6 bases, leaving 16 bases between the germline ends. The CDR3 length is 14 residues. This CDR3 reads CASSASGTLHGYTF. The DNA of the CDR3 is TGTGCCAGCAGCGCGTCCGGGACGCTCCATGGCTACACCTTC.

The V and J genes are TRBV29-1 and TRBJ2-3; TRBD2 agrees at 14 bases. Germline V gene sequence: CDR1 SQVTM, CDR2 ANQGSEA. The CDR3 runs 14 residues. Trimming removed 6 bases from V and 5 bases from J; junction bases left unmatched: 4. Here the CDR3 DNA reads TGCAGCGTCCAGACTAGCGGGAGGGGAGATACGCAGTATTTT. It specifies CSVQTSGRGDTQYF.

J is TRBJ2-7 and V is TRBV11-3; the match to TRBD1 covers 11 bases. Per the germline V gene, CDR1 is SGHNT and CDR2 is YENEEA. V lost 4 bases to trimming and J lost 4 bases; unmatched junction nucleotides: 6. CDR3 length: 15 residues. CDR3 region: CASSWGTGGFYEQYF. CDR3 sequence (DNA): TGTGCCAGCAGCTGGGGGACAGGGGGTTTTTACGAGCAGTACTTC.

Only one count was recorded for this clone. The J gene is TRBJ2-1, the V gene TRBV7-8; D remains unclear. Germline V gives CDR1 SGHVS, CDR2 FQNEAQ. The length of the CDR3 is 11 residues. V was cut by 2 bases and J by 9 bases, with 5 bases left in between. For the CDR3, the DNA is TGTGCCAGCAGCTTAATCTTTGAGCAGTTCTTC. This translates into CASSLIFEQFF.

This rearrangement joins TRBV18 to TRBJ1-3; possibly TRBD1 for D (6 bases). The CDR3 length is 15 residues. The germline gives CDR1 KGHSH, CDR2 LQKENI. With 3 bases removed from V and 0 bases from J, the gap between germline ends came to 9 bases. CDR3 protein: CASSPTTGSGNTIYF. The CDR3 nucleotides read TGTGCCAGCTCACCTACGACAGGCTCTGGAAACACCATATATTTT.

This clone was counted a single time. The V gene is TRBV7-2, the J gene TRBJ2-7, with D possibly TRBD2 on 6 matching bases. The CDR3 is 14 residues long. CDR1 is SGHTA, CDR2 FQGNSA, per germline. With 5 bases removed from V and 0 bases from J, the gap between germline ends came to 11 bases. The CDR3 is CASSRSGSSYEQYF. CDR3 in DNA: TGTGCCAGCAGCCGTAGCGGAAGCTCCTACGAGCAGTACTTC.

The sample holds many counts of this clone. The sample carries other DNA sequences with the same CDR3. The chain combines TRBV10-3 with TRBJ2-3; D possibly corresponds to TRBD2 (5 bases). Trimming removed 6 bases at V and 0 bases at J, with 7 bases between. CDR3 length: 13 amino acids. In germline, CDR1 is ENHRY, CDR2 SYGVKD. The CDR3 here is CAISRGSTDTQYF. As DNA, the CDR3 is TGTGCCATCAGCCGGGGTAGCACAGATACGCAGTATTTT.

The J gene is TRBJ1-1, the V gene TRBV2; D gene unclear. The CDR3 is made up of 14 amino acids. V was cut by 7 bases and J by 4 bases, with 16 bases left in between. CDR1 and CDR2 from the germline V gene are SNHLY and FYNNEI. The CDR3 loop reads CASTRDVRGTEAFF. The CDR3 region has the DNA TGTGCCAGCACCCGGGATGTCCGAGGCACTGAAGCTTTCTTT.

This clone has more than one count but fewer than ten. The genes are TRBV6-1 and TRBJ1-3, with TRBD1 as a possible D gene (5 bases). With 3 bases removed from V and 6 bases from J, the gap between germline ends came to 18 bases. CDR3 length: 16 amino acids. The germline gives CDR1 MNHNS, CDR2 SASEGT. CDR3 DNA sequence: TGTGCCAGCAGTGACCGGCCCAGGGTGCGGGTAAACACCATATATTTT. Amino acid sequence: CASSDRPRVRVNTIYF.

This chain links TRBV7-9 with TRBJ2-5, with D possibly called TRBD1 or TRBD2 (5 bases each). The germline V gene encodes CDR1 SEHNR and CDR2 FQNEAQ (reference sequence). Trimming took off 3 bases at V and 4 bases at J, with 9 bases between the two ends. The CDR3 runs 13 residues. For the CDR3, the DNA is TGTGCCAGCAGCTTCGGGACGGGAGAGACCCAGTACTTC. This codes for CASSFGTGETQYF.

V and J are TRBV28 and TRBJ2-5; 8 positions match TRBD2. The J call may be in error: the DNA end matches TRBJ2-7 better. This CDR3 is built from 16 residues. CDR1 MDHEN and CDR2 SYDVKM come from the germline V gene. The chain's CDR3 is CASSLGVAGPSYEQYF. CDR3 in DNA: TGTGCCAGCAGTTTAGGGGTAGCGGGACCTTCCTACGAGCAGTACTTC.

The rearrangement joins TRBV6-6 to TRBJ1-1, with D perhaps TRBD1 (5 bases). This CDR3 is built from 14 residues. Trimming took off 2 bases at V and 1 base at J, with 8 bases between the two ends. Germline CDR1 is MNHNY and CDR2 is SVGAGI (reference sequence). The CDR3 reads CASSYRGRNTEAFF. The CDR3 DNA is TGTGCCAGCAGTTACAGGGGTCGGAACACTGAAGCTTTCTTT.

The table lists this clone with a few counts. The chain has TRBV30 and TRBJ1-4, with 7 bases that match TRBD1. Per the germline V gene, CDR1 is GTSNPN and CDR2 is SVGIG (reference sequence). The trim removed 8 bases at V and 4 bases at J, leaving 7 bases unmatched. This CDR3 spans 13 amino acids. The DNA for the CDR3 is TGTGCCAGCCCAGGGACAGTTAATGAAAAACTGTTTTTT. Its protein product is CASPGTVNEKLFF.

The V gene is TRBV5-1, the J gene TRBJ1-4; a weak D match, TRBD1 (5 bases). The germline CDR1 and CDR2 sequences are SGHRS and YFSETQ. V was trimmed by 5 bases and J by 2 bases, leaving 13 bases between them. The CDR3 has 15 residues. CDR3 coding DNA: TGCGCCAGCAGGTCGGGGGTGGCGACTAATGAAAAACTGTTTTTT. Translated, it gives CASRSGVATNEKLFF.

This chain links TRBV28 with TRBJ2-1; possible D gene TRBD1, 6 bases. Trimming pared 9 bases from V and 9 bases from J, leaving 12 bases between. From germline, CDR1 is MDHEN and CDR2 SYDVKM. The CDR3 loop spans 11 amino acids. In DNA form, the CDR3 reads TGTGCCAGTCCAAAAGGGGGTGAGCAGTTCTTC. This encodes CASPKGGEQFF.

The chain links TRBV28 to TRBJ2-3, with 8 bases fitting TRBD2. The V gene end was trimmed by 4 bases and the J gene end by 7 bases; junction bases not matched to a gene: 7. Germline V lookup: CDR1 MDHEN, CDR2 SYDVKM. The CDR3 covers 14 residues. CDR3 bases: TGTGCCAGCAGTTGGACGGGAGGGCCCAATACGCAGTATTTT. It is translated as CASSWTGGPNTQYF.